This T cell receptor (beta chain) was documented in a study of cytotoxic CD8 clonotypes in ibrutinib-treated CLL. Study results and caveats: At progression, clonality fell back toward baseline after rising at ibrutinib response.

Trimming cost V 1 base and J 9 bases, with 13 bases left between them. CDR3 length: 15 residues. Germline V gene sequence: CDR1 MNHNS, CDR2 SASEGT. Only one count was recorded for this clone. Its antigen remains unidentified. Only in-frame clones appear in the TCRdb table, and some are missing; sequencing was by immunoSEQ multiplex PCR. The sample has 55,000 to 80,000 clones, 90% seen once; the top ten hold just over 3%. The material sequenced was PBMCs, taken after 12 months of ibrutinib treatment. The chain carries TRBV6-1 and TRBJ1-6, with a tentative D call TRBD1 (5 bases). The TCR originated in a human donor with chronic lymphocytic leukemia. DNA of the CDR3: TGTGCCAGCAGTGAAGTGGACACACGCGGTTCACCCCTCCACTTT. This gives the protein CASSEVDTRGSPLHF.